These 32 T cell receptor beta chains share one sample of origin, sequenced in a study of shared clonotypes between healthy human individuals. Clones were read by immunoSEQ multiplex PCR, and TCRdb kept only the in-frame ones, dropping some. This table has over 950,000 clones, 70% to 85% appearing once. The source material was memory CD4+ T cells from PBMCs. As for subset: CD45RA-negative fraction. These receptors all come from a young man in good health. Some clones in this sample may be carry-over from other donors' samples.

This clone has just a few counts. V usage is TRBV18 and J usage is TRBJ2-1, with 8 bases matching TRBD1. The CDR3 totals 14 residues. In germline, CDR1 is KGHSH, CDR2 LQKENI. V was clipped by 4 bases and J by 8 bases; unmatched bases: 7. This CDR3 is CASSRTGISDEQFF. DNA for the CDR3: TGTGCCAGCTCACGGACAGGGATCAGCGATGAGCAGTTCTTC.

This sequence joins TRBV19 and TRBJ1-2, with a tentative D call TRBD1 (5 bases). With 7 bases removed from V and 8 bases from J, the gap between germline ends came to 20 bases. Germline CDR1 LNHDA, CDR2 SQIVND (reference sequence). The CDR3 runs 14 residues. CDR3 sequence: CASKPDGTMGGYTF. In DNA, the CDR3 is TGTGCCAGTAAGCCGGACGGGACCATGGGGGGCTACACCTTC.

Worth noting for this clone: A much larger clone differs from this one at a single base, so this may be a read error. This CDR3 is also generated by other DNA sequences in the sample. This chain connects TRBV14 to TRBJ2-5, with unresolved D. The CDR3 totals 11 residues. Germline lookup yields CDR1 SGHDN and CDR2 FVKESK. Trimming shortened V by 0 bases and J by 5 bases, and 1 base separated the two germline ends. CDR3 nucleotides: TGTGCCAGCAGCCAAGAGGAGACCCAGTACTTC. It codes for CASSQEETQYF.

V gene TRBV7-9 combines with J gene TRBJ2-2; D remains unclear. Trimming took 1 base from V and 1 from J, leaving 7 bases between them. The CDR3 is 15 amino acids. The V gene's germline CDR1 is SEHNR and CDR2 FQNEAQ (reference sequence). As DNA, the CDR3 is TGTGCCAGCAGCTTAGGGCAAGAGAACACCGGGGAGCTGTTTTTT. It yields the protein CASSLGQENTGELFF.

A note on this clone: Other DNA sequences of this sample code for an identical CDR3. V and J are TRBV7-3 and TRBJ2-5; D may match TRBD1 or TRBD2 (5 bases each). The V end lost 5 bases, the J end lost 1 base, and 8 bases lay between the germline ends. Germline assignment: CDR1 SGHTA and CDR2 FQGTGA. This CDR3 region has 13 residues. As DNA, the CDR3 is TGTGCCAGCAGCCCCGGGGCCCAAGAGACCCAGTACTTC. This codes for CASSPGAQETQYF.

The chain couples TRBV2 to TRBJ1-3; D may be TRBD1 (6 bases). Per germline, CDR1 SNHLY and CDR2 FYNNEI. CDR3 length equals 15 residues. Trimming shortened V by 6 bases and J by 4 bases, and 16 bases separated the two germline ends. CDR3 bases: TGTGCCAGCAGCACGAACAGGGTCTCCGGAAACACCATATATTTT. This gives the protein CASSTNRVSGNTIYF.

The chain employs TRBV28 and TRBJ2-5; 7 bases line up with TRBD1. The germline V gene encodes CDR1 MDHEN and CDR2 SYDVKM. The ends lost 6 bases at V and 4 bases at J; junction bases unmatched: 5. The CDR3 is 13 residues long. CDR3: CASSDRVLETQYF. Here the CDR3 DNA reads TGTGCCAGCAGCGACAGGGTTCTAGAGACCCAGTACTTC.

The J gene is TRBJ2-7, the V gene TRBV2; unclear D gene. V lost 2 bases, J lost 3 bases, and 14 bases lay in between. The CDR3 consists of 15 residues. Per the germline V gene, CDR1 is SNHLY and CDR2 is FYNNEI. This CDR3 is CASSEILTQNYEQYF. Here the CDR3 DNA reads TGTGCCAGCAGTGAAATTCTCACTCAAAACTACGAGCAGTACTTC.

CDR3 DNA: TGTGCCGCGGCTAGCGGGGGAGAGACCCAGTACTTC. It codes for CAAASGGETQYF. This chain uses TRBV30 with TRBJ2-5, with TRBD2 matching 10 bases. Germline V gene lookup returns CDR1 GTSNPN and CDR2 SVGIG (reference sequence). V gave up 8 bases and J gave up 4 bases; unmatched junction bases: 4. The CDR3 consists of 12 residues.

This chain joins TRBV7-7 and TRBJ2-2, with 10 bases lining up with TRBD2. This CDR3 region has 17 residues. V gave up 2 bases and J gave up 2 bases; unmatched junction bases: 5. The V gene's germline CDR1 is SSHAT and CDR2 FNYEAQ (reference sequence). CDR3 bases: TGTGCCAGCAGCTTACTAGCGGGAGTCGATAACACCGGGGAGCTGTTTTTT. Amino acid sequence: CASSLLAGVDNTGELFF.

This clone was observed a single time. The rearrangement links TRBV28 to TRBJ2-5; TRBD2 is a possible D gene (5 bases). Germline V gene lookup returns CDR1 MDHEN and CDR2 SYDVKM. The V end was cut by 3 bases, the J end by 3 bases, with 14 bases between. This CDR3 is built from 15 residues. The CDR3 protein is CASSFLRRGEETQYF. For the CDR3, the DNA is TGTGCCAGCAGTTTCCTCCGTCGGGGAGAAGAGACCCAGTACTTC.

CDR3 in DNA: TGTGCCAGCAGCTTAAAGGGGCCCGGGGGGGCAGAGACCCAGTACTTC. This gives the protein CASSLKGPGGAETQYF. The rearrangement joins TRBV5-4 to TRBJ2-5, with 8 bases aligning to TRBD2. V lost 2 bases and J lost 4; bases outside the gene matches: 10. Germline V gene sequence: CDR1 SGHNT, CDR2 YYREEE (reference sequence). This CDR3 is built from 16 residues.

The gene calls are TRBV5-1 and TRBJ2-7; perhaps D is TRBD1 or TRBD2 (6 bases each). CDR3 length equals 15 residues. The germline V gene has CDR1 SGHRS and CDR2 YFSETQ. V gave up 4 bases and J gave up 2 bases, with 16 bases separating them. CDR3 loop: CASSPGAAGTYEQYF. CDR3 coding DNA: TGCGCCAGCAGCCCGGGGGCGGCAGGGACCTACGAGCAGTACTTC.

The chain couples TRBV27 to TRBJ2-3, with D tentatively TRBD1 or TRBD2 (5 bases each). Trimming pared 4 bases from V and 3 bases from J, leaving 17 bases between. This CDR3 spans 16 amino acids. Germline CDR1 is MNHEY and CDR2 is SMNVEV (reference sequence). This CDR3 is CASSSPPGLRTDTQYF. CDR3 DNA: TGTGCCAGCAGTTCCCCCCCGGGGCTCAGAACAGATACGCAGTATTTT.

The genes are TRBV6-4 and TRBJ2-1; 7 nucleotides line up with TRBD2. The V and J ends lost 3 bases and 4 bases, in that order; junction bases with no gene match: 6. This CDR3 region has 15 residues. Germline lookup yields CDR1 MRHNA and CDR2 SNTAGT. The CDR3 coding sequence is TGTGCCAGCAGTGAAAGGGCTAGCGGTTACAATGAGCAGTTCTTC. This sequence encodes CASSERASGYNEQFF.

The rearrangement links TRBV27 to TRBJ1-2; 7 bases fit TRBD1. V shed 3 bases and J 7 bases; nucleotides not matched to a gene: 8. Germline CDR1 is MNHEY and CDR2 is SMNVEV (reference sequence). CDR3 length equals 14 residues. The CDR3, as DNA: TGTGCCAGCAGTTTGCGCAGGGGGGAGTCTGGCTACACCTTC. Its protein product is CASSLRRGESGYTF.

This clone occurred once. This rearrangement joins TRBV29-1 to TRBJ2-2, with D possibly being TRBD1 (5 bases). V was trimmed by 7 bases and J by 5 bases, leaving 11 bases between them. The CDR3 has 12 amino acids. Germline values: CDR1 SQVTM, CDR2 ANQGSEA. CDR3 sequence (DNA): TGCAGCGCTAAAGGGGCAACCGGGGAGCTGTTTTTT. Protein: CSAKGATGELFF.

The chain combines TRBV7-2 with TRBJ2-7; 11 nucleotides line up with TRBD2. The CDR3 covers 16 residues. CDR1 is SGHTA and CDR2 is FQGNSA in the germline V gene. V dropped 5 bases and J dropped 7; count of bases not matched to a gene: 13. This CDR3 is CASSLGGTSGGGEQYF. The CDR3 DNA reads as TGTGCCAGCAGCCTAGGTGGGACTAGCGGTGGAGGGGAGCAGTACTTC. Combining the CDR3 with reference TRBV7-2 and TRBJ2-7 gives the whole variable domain GAGVSQSPSNKVTEKGKDVELRCDPISGHTALYWYRQSLGQGLEFLIYFQGNSAPDKSGLPSDRFSAERTGGSVSTLTIQRTQQEDSAVYLCASSLGGTSGGGEQYFGPGTRLTVT.

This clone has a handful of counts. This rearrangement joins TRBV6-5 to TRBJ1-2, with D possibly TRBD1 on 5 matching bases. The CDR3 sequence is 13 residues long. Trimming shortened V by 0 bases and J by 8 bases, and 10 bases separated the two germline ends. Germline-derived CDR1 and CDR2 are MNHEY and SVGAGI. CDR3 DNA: TGTGCCAGCAGTTACTCTGGGGGGGAAGGCTACACCTTC. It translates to CASSYSGGEGYTF.

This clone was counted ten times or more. CDR3 loop: CASSEAPYTDTQYF. The CDR3 DNA is TGTGCCAGCAGTGAAGCCCCTTACACAGATACGCAGTATTTT. The rearrangement links TRBV2 to TRBJ2-3; the D is unclear. The CDR3 loop spans 14 amino acids. Trimming cost V 0 bases and J 2 bases, with 6 bases left between them. CDR1 is SNHLY and CDR2 is FYNNEI in the germline V gene.

The CDR3 region has the DNA TGCAGCGTTGATCGCAGTTATGGCTACACCTTC. This sequence encodes CSVDRSYGYTF. The chain uses TRBV29-1 and TRBJ1-2; D gene ambiguous. Germline V gives CDR1 SQVTM, CDR2 ANQGSEA. V shed 3 bases and J shed 5 bases, with 7 bases lying between them. The CDR3 extends over 11 amino acids. Combining the CDR3 with reference TRBV29-1 and TRBJ1-2 gives the whole variable domain SAVISQKPSRDICQRGTSLTIQCQVDSQVTMMFWYRQQPGQSLTLIATANQGSEATYESGFVIDKFPISRPNLTFSTLTVSNMSPEDSSIYLCSVDRSYGYTFGSGTRLTVV.

CDR3 residues: CASSLSTGPYEQYF. The DNA of the CDR3 is TGTGCCAGTAGTCTCTCGACAGGGCCCTACGAGCAGTACTTC. J is TRBJ2-7 and V is TRBV19, with 7 bases lining up with TRBD1. Germline values: CDR1 LNHDA, CDR2 SQIVND (reference sequence). J lost 2 bases, V lost 5 bases, and 6 bases had no gene match. This CDR3 comprises 14 residues.

The CDR3 protein is CASSEAVGDLRYTIYF. CDR3 in DNA: TGTGCCAGCAGTGAAGCTGTAGGTGACCTCAGATACACCATATATTTT. The chain combines TRBV6-1 with TRBJ1-3; unclear D gene. Trimming removed 0 bases at V and 8 bases at J, with 17 bases between. Germline-derived CDR1 and CDR2 are MNHNS and SASEGT. The CDR3 extends over 16 amino acids.

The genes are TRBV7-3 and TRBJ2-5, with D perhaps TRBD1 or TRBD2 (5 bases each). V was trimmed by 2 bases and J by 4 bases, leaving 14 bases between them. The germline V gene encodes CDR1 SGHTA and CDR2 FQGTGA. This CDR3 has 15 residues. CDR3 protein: CASSLGGIHTETQYF. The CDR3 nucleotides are TGTGCCAGCAGCTTAGGGGGAATTCATACAGAGACCCAGTACTTC.

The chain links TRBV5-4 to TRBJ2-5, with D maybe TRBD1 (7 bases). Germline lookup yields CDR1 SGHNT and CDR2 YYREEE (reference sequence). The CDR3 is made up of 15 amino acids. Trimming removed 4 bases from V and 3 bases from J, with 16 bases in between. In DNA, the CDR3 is TGTGCCAGCAGCCCGGGGGACAGCACCGAAGAGACCCAGTACTTC. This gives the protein CASSPGDSTEETQYF.

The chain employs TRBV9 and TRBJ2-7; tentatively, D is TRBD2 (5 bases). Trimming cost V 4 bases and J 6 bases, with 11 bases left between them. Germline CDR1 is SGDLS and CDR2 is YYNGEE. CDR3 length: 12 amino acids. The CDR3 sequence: CASSPYEGEQYF. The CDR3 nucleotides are TGTGCCAGCAGCCCGTATGAGGGCGAGCAGTACTTC.

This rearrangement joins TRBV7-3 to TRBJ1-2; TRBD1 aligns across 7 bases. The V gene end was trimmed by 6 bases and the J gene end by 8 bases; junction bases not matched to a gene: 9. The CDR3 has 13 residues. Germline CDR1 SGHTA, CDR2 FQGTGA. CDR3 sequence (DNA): TGTGCCAGCAGTCTAGGGACAGCTGCAGGCTACACCTTC. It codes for CASSLGTAAGYTF.

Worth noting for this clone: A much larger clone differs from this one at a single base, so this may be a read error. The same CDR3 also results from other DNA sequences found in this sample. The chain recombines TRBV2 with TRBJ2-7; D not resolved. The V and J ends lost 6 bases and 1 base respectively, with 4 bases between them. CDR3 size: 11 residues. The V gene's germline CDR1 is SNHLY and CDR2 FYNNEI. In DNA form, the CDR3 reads TGTGCCAGCAGCTTTTCCTACGAGCAGTACTTC. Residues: CASSFSYEQYF.

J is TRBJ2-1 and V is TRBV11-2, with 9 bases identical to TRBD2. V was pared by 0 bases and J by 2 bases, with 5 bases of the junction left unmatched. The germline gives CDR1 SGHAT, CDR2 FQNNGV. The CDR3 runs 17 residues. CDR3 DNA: TGTGCCAGCAGCTTAGAGGTGATAGCGGGAGCCTACAATGAGCAGTTCTTC. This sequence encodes CASSLEVIAGAYNEQFF. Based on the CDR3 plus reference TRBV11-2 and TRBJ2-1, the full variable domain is EAGVAQSPRYKIIEKRQSVAFWCNPISGHATLYWYQQILGQGPKLLIQFQNNGVVDDSQLPKDRFSAERLKGVDSTLKIQPAKLEDSAVYLCASSLEVIAGAYNEQFFGPGTRLTVL.

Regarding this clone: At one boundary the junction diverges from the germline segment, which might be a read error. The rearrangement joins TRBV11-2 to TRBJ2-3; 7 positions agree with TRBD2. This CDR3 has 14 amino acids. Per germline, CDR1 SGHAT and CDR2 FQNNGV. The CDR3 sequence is CASSRGVTTDTQYF. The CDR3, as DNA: TGTGCCAGCAGCCGGGGGGTGACCACAGATACGCAATATTTT.

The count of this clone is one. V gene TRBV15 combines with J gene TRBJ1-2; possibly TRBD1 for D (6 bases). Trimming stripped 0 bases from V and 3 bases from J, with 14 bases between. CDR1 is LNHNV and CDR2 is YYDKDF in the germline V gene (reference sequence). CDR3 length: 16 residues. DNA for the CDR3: TGTGCCACCAGCAGAGATGCGGGGGGCCGGGACTATGGCTACACCTTC. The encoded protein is CATSRDAGGRDYGYTF.

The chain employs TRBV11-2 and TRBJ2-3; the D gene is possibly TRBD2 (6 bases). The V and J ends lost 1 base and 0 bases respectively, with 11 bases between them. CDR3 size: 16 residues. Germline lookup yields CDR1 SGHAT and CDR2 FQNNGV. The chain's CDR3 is CASSLGEGRSTDTQYF. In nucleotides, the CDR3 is TGTGCCAGCAGCTTAGGGGAAGGGAGGAGCACAGATACGCAGTATTTT. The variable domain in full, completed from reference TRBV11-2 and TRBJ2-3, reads EAGVAQSPRYKIIEKRQSVAFWCNPISGHATLYWYQQILGQGPKLLIQFQNNGVVDDSQLPKDRFSAERLKGVDSTLKIQPAKLEDSAVYLCASSLGEGRSTDTQYFGPGTRLTVL.